This TCR beta chain appears in the sequencing data of a study of vaccination and CD4 T cells after COVID-19. For the study at large: Each participant was administered two doses of a vaccine, which was either BNT162b2 or mRNA-1273. Overlapping peptides of the spike proteins of SARS-CoV-2, HCoV-NL63, HCoV-OC43 and HCoV-229E were used for cell stimulation. Study outcomes and limitations: A median of approximately 90% of reactive clones, in convalescent patients, became evident only post-vaccination.

This clonotype was observed a few times. As yet, its antigen is unknown. The germline gives CDR1 SGHNT, CDR2 YENEEA. Trimming pared 3 bases from V and 5 bases from J, leaving 10 bases between. The CDR3 runs 13 residues. Sequencing of cultured CD4+ T cell DNA used the Oncomine TCR Beta short-read assay. TCRdb fed the PCR reads into MiXCR, producing one record per CDR3 protein. This table holds around 9,100 distinct CDR3 sequences, roughly 60% found once. Treatment indicated: roughly ten-day PBMC culture with coronavirus spike peptide pools or control peptides (ViraFEST assay). ViraFEST grew antigen-specific T cells using peptide pools, then sequenced TCRs.

The chain has TRBV11-3 and TRBJ1-1; no reliable D call. Sample: cultured CD4+ T cells from blood, taken after SARS-CoV-2 vaccination. The source of this sequence is a human donor with COVID-19. CDR3 region: CASSFGVSTEAFF. CDR3 DNA: TGTGCCAGCAGCTTCGGGGTTAGTACTGAAGCTTTCTTT.